This T cell receptor beta chain was retrieved from a study of shared clonotypes between healthy human individuals. Study-wide results and limits: Genetic and exposure-history diversity was limited by the small donor number. Researchers found naive subsets generally carried larger estimated richness than memory subsets.

The method was immunoSEQ multiplex PCR; TCRdb's version includes in-frame clones alone and lacks a portion of them. This sample carries 2 million to 3 million clones, 80% to 95% of them seen once, and the ten largest clones take around 0.4%. The CDR3 sequence is 13 residues long. V lost 4 bases and J lost 16, with 20 bases in between. The germline CDR1 and CDR2 sequences are SQVTM and ANQGSEA. About this clone itself: Its antigen is not known.

CD4+ cells underwent separation, giving CD45RA+ naive and CD45RA-negative memory subsets. The V gene is TRBV29-1, the J gene TRBJ1-6, with D possibly matching TRBD1 (5 bases). Sequencing input: naive CD4+ T cells from PBMCs. Noted subset: CD45RA+ positively selected. The sequence came from a man younger than 30 in good health. Some clones in this sample may be carry-over from other donors' samples. The CDR3: CSVAEGVGSSLHF. CDR3 DNA sequence: TGCAGCGTTGCGGAAGGGGTGGGGAGTTCTCTCCACTTT.